Listed below are T cell receptor beta chains from one sample, sequenced in a study of chemoradiotherapy in HPV16-positive cancers. Sequenced by immunoSEQ multiplex PCR; TCRdb stores in-frame clones only, minus some. Of about 53,000 clones listed, 90% are singletons. This sample comprised blood, obtained from a patient who underwent chemoradiotherapy. The receptors were sampled from a human donor with HPV-associated anogenital cancer. Each CDR3 is given with its conserved first and last residue. A D gene is named only where the DNA matches it firmly. Only some rows state a clone size, as once, few, many or a class for expanded clones.

j_call cdr3_length clone_size v_call d_call cdr3_aa cdr3_nt
TRBJ2-7 12 - TRBV7-8 - CASSLGSYEQYF TGTGCCAGCAGCCTGGGGAGCTACGAGCAGTACTTC
TRBJ2-7 16 - TRBV2 TRBD2 CASSEAILAGAGEQYF TGTGCCAGCAGTGAAGCGATCTTAGCGGGAGCGGGCGAGCAGTACTTC
TRBJ1-2 11 - TRBV11-2 - CASSLGDGYTF TGTGCCAGCAGCCTCGGGGATGGCTACACCTTC
TRBJ2-5 13 - TRBV18 TRBD1 CASSTTGPETQYF TGTGCCAGCTCAACGACAGGGCCAGAGACCCAATACTTC
TRBJ2-3 13 - TRBV10-1 - CASSEGGGDTQYF TGCGCCAGCTCCGAGGGGGGGGGAGATACGCAGTATTTT
TRBJ2-3 15 - TRBV7-2 - CASTLTGSHTDTQYF TGTGCCAGCACCCTGACAGGCTCACACACAGATACGCAGTATTTT
TRBJ2-7 13 once TRBV7-6 - CASSLGHLYEQYF TGTGCCAGCAGCTTGGGACATCTCTACGAGCAGTACTTC
TRBJ2-3 14 - TRBV7-2 - CASSLMTGTDTQYF TGTGCCAGCAGCCTGATGACAGGTACAGATACGCAGTATTTT
TRBJ2-7 13 - TRBV2 TRBD1 CASNQDRGPEQYF TGTGCCAGCAATCAGGACAGGGGGCCTGAGCAGTACTTC
TRBJ2-2 16 - TRBV9 TRBD1 CASSVGQGQNTGELFF TGTGCCAGCAGCGTGGGACAGGGACAGAACACCGGGGAGCTGTTTTTT
TRBJ1-4 14 once TRBV30 - CAWSIGQYNEKLFF TGTGCCTGGAGTATAGGACAGTACAATGAAAAACTGTTTTTT
TRBJ1-1 13 - TRBV15 - CATSSGGYTEAFF TGTGCCACCAGCAGTGGAGGGTACACTGAAGCTTTCTTT
TRBJ2-5 14 - TRBV4-3 - CASSQMGSEETQYF TGCGCCAGCAGCCAAATGGGTAGCGAGGAGACCCAGTACTTC
TRBJ2-1 15 - TRBV5-1 TRBD1 CASSFTQGAYNEQFF TGCGCCAGCAGCTTTACACAGGGGGCCTACAATGAGCAGTTCTTC
TRBJ2-7 14 - TRBV7-2 TRBD1 CASSFKPTGGEQYF TGTGCCAGCAGCTTCAAGCCAACAGGGGGCGAGCAGTACTTC
TRBJ2-2 12 - TRBV11-3 - CASSPRSGELFF TGTGCCAGCAGCCCGCGAAGCGGGGAGCTGTTTTTT
TRBJ1-1 15 once TRBV2 - CASRDDGLTNTEAFF TGTGCCAGCAGGGACGATGGACTAACGAACACTGAAGCTTTCTTT
TRBJ1-1 13 few TRBV2 - CASSVQENTEAFF TGTGCCAGCAGTGTACAGGAGAACACTGAAGCTTTCTTT
TRBJ2-3 17 - TRBV25-1 TRBD2 CASSKLGTSGGGDTQYF TGTGCCAGCAGTAAACTTGGGACTAGCGGGGGTGGGGATACGCAGTATTTT
TRBJ2-2 15 - TRBV18 - CASSAGTPNTGELFF TGTGCCAGCTCAGCCGGGACACCTAACACCGGGGAGCTGTTTTTT
TRBJ1-2 13 - TRBV6-4 - CASSDQGSGGYTF TGTGCCAGCAGTGACCAGGGGTCGGGTGGCTACACCTTC
TRBJ1-2 15 - TRBV7-8 TRBD1 CASSPPTGTAYGYTF TGTGCCAGCAGCCCCCCTACAGGGACAGCCTATGGCTACACCTTC
TRBJ1-4 16 - TRBV5-4 - CASSSAQGGRNEKLFF TGTGCCAGCAGCTCGGCGCAAGGGGGGAGGAATGAAAAACTGTTTTTT
TRBJ1-2 16 - TRBV4-3 - CASSQDYHGGPDGYTF TGCGCCAGCAGCCAAGATTATCACGGGGGGCCGGATGGCTACACCTTC
TRBJ1-5 15 - TRBV2 - CASSEERGQNQPQHF TGTGCCAGCAGTGAAGAAAGAGGGCAAAATCAGCCCCAGCATTTT
TRBJ2-1 13 - TRBV7-8 - CASTSNTGGEQFF TGTGCCAGCACCTCCAACACCGGAGGTGAGCAGTTCTTC
TRBJ1-1 14 few TRBV7-8 - CASSLDILNTEAFF TGTGCCAGCAGCTTAGACATTTTGAACACTGAAGCTTTCTTT
TRBJ2-1 18 few TRBV5-1 TRBD2 CASSLGTASGSSYNEQFF TGCGCCAGCAGTTTGGGCACCGCTAGCGGAAGCTCCTACAATGAGCAGTTCTTC
TRBJ1-4 15 - TRBV7-9 - CASSSLGGSPSKLFF TGTGCCAGCAGCTCTCTTGGGGGTTCTCCATCAAAACTGTTTTTT
TRBJ1-2 14 - TRBV6-5 TRBD1 CASRETGGRFGYTF TGTGCCAGCAGGGAAACAGGGGGGCGTTTTGGCTACACCTTC
TRBJ2-7 14 - TRBV5-8 - CASSGHGGARIATF TGTGCCAGCAGTGGGCATGGGGGTGCCCGGATCGCCACCTTC
TRBJ1-2 15 - TRBV9 TRBD1 CASSAGTGFNYGYTF TGTGCCAGCAGCGCGGGGACAGGATTTAACTATGGCTACACCTTC
TRBJ1-5 15 - TRBV5-3 - CARSRTESYNQPQHF TGTGCCAGAAGCAGGACAGAAAGCTACAATCAGCCCCAGCATTTT
TRBJ2-3 13 - TRBV25-1 TRBD1 CATGGTGGSTQYF TGTGCCACCGGGGGGACAGGGGGGAGTACGCAGTATTTT
TRBJ2-2 16 - TRBV5-4 - CASSPGARGNTGELFF TGTGCCAGCAGCCCGGGGGCCAGGGGAAACACCGGGGAGCTGTTTTTT
TRBJ1-1 14 - TRBV6-5 - CASSYLKGTTEAFF TGTGCCAGCAGTTACTTGAAGGGGACTACTGAAGCTTTCTTT